This T cell receptor (beta chain) was recovered during a study of OX40 agonist ivuxolimab in advanced cancers. Clones were read by immunoSEQ multiplex PCR, and TCRdb kept only the in-frame ones, dropping some. The table has tens of thousands of clones, roughly 84% seen once. The study sampled blood at baseline, cycle 4 day 1, and cycle 7 day 1. This clonotype was sampled from an adult with an advanced solid tumor such as melanoma, head and neck, liver or kidney cancer. The sequencing here drew on CD4+ or CD8+ T cells sorted from blood, taken in a trial of the OX40 agonist ivuxolimab.

The CDR3 here is CASSFTGSGPQHF. CDR3 in DNA: TGTGCCAGCAGTTTCACAGGGTCCGGGCCCCAGCATTTT. The chain joins TRBV27 to TRBJ1-5; D perhaps matches TRBD1 (6 bases). The CDR3 has 13 residues. Germline lookup yields CDR1 MNHEY and CDR2 SMNVEV (reference sequence). V lost 3 bases, J lost 9 bases, and 12 bases lay in between.